This is a list of T cell receptor beta chains from one sample in a study of T cells in Graves' hyperthyroidism and ophthalmopathy. Each CDR3 protein gets one entry after TCRdb re-called the multiplex PCR reads with MiXCR. This table has about 160,000 distinct CDR3 sequences, about a tenth appearing once. Sequenced material: blood. The source is a woman aged 18-30 years with Graves' hyperthyroidism that later progressed to Graves' ophthalmopathy. Each CDR3 is given with its conserved first and last residue. Each record gives: D gene, CDR3 length, V gene, J gene, clone size, CDR3 protein, CDR3 DNA. The D gene is left open where the match is weak. Only part of the rows carry a size: once, few, many, or a class if the clone is expanded.

TRBD2,15,TRBV11-1,TRBJ2-3,many,CASSLLAGAADTQYF,TGTGCCAGCAGCTTACTAGCGGGGGCTGCGGATACGCAGTATTTT
NA,12,TRBV12-3/TRBV12-4,TRBJ2-2,many,CASSWVTGELFF,TGTGCCAGCAGTTGGGTAACCGGGGAGCTGTTTTTT
NA,13,TRBV12-3/TRBV12-4,TRBJ1-1,NA,CASIPHWATEAFF,TGTGCCAGCATCCCACACTGGGCCACTGAAGCTTTCTTT
TRBD2,15,TRBV6-1,TRBJ2-5,few,CASGISAGGGETQYF,TGTGCCAGCGGGATTTCAGCGGGAGGGGGGGAGACCCAGTACTTC
NA,13,TRBV27,TRBJ2-3,many,CASSPLLGGTQYF,TGTGCCAGCAGTCCCCTTCTGGGGGGTACGCAGTATTTT
NA,15,TRBV20-1,TRBJ1-2,few,CSARDLRSGNYGYTF,TGCAGTGCTAGAGACCTAAGGAGCGGGAACTATGGCTACACCTTC
NA,16,TRBV6-1,TRBJ2-3,many,CASSERGRASPDTQYF,TGTGCCAGCAGTGAAAGGGGCAGGGCTAGCCCAGATACGCAGTATTTT
TRBD1,15,TRBV6-1,TRBJ1-5,many,CASSEVVTGSQPQHF,TGTGCCAGCAGTGAGGTGGTGACAGGGTCGCAGCCCCAGCATTTT
NA,14,TRBV27,TRBJ2-5,many,CASSFGPVQETQYF,TGTGCCAGCAGTTTCGGGCCGGTACAAGAGACCCAGTACTTC
TRBD1,13,TRBV18,TRBJ2-5,many,CASSETGGETQYF,TGTGCCAGCTCGGAGACAGGGGGAGAGACCCAGTACTTC
TRBD1,13,TRBV6-5,TRBJ2-7,many,CASSYNRGYEQYF,TGTGCCAGCAGTTACAACAGGGGATACGAGCAGTACTTC
NA,16,TRBV5-5,TRBJ2-1,NA,CASSSVEGIFGNEQFF,TGTGCCAGCAGCTCCGTGGAGGGGATTTTTGGAAATGAGCAGTTCTTC
NA,15,TRBV20-1,TRBJ2-2,few,CSARAPGPNTGELFF,TGCAGTGCTAGAGCCCCGGGACCTAACACCGGGGAGCTGTTTTTT
NA,14,TRBV20-1,TRBJ1-2,many,CSASLLSNRKGYTF,TGCAGTGCTAGTTTGTTGTCGAATCGGAAGGGCTACACCTTC
NA,18,TRBV28,TRBJ2-4,few,CASSLSGLGKIAKNIQYF,TGTGCCAGCAGTTTAAGTGGTCTTGGGAAAATAGCCAAAAACATTCAGTACTTC
NA,14,TRBV2,TRBJ1-2,many,CASSDGVRPYGYTF,TGTGCCAGCAGTGATGGGGTCAGGCCCTATGGCTACACCTTC
NA,16,TRBV2,TRBJ1-2,many,CASSVRLRIANYGYTF,TGTGCCAGCAGTGTGCGGCTGCGGATAGCTAACTATGGCTACACCTTC
NA,16,TRBV5-6,TRBJ1-5,many,CASSLFWGHRNQPQHF,TGTGCCAGCAGCTTGTTCTGGGGGCATCGCAATCAGCCCCAGCATTTT